This T cell receptor (beta chain) was identified in a study of T cell responses to AZD1222 COVID-19 vaccine. Turning to the study itself: Combined were second doses at about 4 or about 12 weeks. Findings and caveats of the study: Only after the peak T cell response were repertoires sampled. Close to half of spike-specific TCRs reportedly recognize unmutated variant regions. Donors were chiefly white British, with a greater number of females, and clonal diversity was perhaps underestimated.

A note on this clone: Antigen unknown.

TCRdb's copy holds only in-frame clones and misses some; the assay was immunoSEQ multiplex PCR. The sample carries around 170,000 clones, approximately 91% recorded once. This CDR3 comprises 14 residues. J gave up 0 bases and V 9 bases, and 6 bases lay outside the gene matches. The clonotype originates from an adult in good health. J is TRBJ2-7 and V is TRBV6-7; 9 bases are shared with TRBD1. TRBV6-7 is noted as an ORF with a role that remains uncertain. The sequencing used peripheral blood, collected on day 0 of AZD1222 vaccination. CDR3 region: CARDRGGASYEQYF. As DNA, the CDR3 is TGTGCCAGGGACAGGGGTGGGGCCTCCTACGAGCAGTACTTC.